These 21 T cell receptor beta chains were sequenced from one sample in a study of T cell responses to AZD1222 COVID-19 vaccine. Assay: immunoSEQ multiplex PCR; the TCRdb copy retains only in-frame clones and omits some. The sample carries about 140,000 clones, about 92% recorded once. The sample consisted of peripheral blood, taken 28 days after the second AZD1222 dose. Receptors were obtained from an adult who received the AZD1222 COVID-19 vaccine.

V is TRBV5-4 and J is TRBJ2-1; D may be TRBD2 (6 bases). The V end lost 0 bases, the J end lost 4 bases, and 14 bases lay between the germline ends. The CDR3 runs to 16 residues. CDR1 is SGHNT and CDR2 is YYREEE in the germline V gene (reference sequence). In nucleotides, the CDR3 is TGTGCCAGCAGCTTGGAATTGGGCGGGGTTTACAATGAGCAGTTCTTC. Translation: CASSLELGGVYNEQFF.

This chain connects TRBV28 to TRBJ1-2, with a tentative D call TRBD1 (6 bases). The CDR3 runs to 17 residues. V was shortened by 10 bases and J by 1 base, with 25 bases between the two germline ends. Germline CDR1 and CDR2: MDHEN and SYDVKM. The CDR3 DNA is TGTGCCACCACCGAGGGGGGCGAATCATCTTTTAACTATGGCTACACCTTC. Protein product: CATTEGGESSFNYGYTF.

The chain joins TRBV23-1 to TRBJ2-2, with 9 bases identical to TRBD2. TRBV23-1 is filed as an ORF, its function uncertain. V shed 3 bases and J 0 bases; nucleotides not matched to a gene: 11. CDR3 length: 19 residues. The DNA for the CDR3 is TGCGCCAGCAGTCAGTGGACTAGCGCTGAAAAAACGAACACCGGGGAGCTGTTTTTT. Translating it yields CASSQWTSAEKTNTGELFF.

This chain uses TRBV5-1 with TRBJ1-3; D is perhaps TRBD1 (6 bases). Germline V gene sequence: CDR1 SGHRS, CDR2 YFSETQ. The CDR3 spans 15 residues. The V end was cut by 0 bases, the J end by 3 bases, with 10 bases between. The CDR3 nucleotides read TGCGCCAGCAGCTTGGAAACAGGGAATGGAAACACCATATATTTT. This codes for CASSLETGNGNTIYF.

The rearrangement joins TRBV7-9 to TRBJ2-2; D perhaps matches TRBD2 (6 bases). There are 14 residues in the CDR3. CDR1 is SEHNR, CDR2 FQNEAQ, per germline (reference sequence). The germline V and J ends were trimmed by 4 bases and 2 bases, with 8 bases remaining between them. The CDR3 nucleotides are TGTGCCAGCAGCTGGCGGGAAAACACCGGGGAGCTGTTTTTT. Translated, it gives CASSWRENTGELFF.

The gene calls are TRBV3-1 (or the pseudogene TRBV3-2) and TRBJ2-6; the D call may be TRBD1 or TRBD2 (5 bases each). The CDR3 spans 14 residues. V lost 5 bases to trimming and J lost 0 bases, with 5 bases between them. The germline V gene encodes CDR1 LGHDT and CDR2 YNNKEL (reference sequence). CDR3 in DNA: TGTGCCAGCAGCGGGACCTCTGGGGCCAACGTCCTGACTTTC. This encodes CASSGTSGANVLTF.

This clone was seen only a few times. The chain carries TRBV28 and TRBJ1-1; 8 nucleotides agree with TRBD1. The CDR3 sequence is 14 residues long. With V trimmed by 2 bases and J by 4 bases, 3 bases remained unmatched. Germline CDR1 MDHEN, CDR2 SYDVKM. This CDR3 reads CASSLPQGGTEAFF. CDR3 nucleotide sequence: TGTGCCAGCAGTTTACCACAGGGGGGCACTGAAGCTTTCTTT.

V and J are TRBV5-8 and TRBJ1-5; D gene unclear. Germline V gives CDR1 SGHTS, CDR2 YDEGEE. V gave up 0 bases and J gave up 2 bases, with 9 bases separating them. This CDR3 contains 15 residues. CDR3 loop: CASSLGRRGNQPQHF. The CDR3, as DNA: TGTGCCAGCAGCTTGGGGCGACGGGGCAATCAGCCCCAGCATTTT.

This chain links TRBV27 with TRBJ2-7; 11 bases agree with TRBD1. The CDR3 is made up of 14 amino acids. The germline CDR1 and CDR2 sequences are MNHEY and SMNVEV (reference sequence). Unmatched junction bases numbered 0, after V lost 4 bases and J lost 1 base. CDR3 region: CASSWDRGSYEQYF. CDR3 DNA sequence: TGTGCCAGCAGTTGGGACAGGGGGTCCTACGAGCAGTACTTC.

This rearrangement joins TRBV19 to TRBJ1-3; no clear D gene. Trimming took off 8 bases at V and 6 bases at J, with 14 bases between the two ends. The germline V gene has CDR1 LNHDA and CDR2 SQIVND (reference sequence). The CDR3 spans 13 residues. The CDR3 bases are TGTGCCAGTTCTGGCGAAGGAGTAAACACCATATATTTT. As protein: CASSGEGVNTIYF.

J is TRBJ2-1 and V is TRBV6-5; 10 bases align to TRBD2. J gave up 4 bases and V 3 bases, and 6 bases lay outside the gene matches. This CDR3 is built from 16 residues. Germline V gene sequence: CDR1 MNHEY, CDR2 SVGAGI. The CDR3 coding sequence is TGTGCCAGCAGTTATAGTAGGACTAGCGGTTACAATGAGCAGTTCTTC. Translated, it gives CASSYSRTSGYNEQFF.

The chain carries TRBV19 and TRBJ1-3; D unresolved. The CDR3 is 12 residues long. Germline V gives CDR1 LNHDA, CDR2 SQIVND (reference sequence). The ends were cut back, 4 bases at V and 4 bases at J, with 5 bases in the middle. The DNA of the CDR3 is TGTGCCAGTAGTACTGACGGAAACACCATATATTTT. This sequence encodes CASSTDGNTIYF. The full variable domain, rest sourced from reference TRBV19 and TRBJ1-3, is DGGITQSPKYLFRKEGQNVTLSCEQNLNHDAMYWYRQDPGQGLRLIYYSQIVNDFQKGDIAEGYSVSREKKESFPLTVTSAQKNPTAFYLCASSTDGNTIYFGEGSWLTVV.

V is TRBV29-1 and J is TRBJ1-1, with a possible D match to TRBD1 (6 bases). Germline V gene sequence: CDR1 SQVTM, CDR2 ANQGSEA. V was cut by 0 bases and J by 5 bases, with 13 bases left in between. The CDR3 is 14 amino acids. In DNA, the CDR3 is TGCAGCGTTGAAGAAATACAGGGAGGAACTGAAGCTTTCTTT. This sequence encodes CSVEEIQGGTEAFF.

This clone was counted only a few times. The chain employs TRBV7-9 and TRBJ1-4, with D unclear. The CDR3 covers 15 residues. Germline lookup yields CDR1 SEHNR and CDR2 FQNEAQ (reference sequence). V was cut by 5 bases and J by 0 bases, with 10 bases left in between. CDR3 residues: CASSLGFPTNEKLFF. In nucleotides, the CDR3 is TGTGCCAGCAGCCTAGGCTTTCCAACTAATGAAAAACTGTTTTTT.

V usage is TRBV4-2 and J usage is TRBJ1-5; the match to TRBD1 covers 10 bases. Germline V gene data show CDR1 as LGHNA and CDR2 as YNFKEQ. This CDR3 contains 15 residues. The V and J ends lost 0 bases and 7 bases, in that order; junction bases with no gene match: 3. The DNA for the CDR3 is TGTGCCAGCAGCCAAGAGACAGGGGGCCGACAGCCCCAGCATTTT. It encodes CASSQETGGRQPQHF.

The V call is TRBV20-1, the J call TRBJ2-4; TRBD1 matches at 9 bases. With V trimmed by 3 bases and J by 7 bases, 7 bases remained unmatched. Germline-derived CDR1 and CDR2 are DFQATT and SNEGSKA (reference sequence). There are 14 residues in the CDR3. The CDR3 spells CSASIFGTGNIQYF. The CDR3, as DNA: TGCAGTGCTAGTATATTCGGGACAGGGAACATTCAGTACTTC.

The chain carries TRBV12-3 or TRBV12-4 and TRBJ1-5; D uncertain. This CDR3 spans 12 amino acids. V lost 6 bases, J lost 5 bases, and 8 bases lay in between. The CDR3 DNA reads TGTGCCAGCAGCTCCACGGATCAGCCCCAGCATTTT. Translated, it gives CASSSTDQPQHF.

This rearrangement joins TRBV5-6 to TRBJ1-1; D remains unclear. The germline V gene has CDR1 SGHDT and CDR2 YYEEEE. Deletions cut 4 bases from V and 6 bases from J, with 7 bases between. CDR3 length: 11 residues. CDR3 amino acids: CASSRVAEAFF. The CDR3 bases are TGTGCCAGCAGCCGCGTGGCTGAAGCTTTCTTT.

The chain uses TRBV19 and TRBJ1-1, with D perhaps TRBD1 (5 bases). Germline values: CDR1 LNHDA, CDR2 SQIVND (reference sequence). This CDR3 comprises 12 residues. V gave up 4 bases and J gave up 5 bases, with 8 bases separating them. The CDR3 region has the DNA TGTGCCAGTAGTAAGGGGTATACTGAAGCTTTCTTT. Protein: CASSKGYTEAFF.

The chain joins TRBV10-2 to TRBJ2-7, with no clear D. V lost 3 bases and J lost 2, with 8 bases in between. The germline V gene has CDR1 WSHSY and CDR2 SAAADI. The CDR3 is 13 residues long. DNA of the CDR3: TGCGCCAGCAGTGATTTAGGGCCCTACGAGCAGTACTTC. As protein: CASSDLGPYEQYF.

The CDR3 protein is CASSPGTFASTDTQYF. The DNA for the CDR3 is TGTGCCAGCAGTCCGGGGACGTTTGCTAGCACAGATACGCAGTATTTT. The V and J genes are TRBV7-9 and TRBJ2-3; D is possibly TRBD1 or TRBD2 (5 bases each). V shed 6 bases and J shed 0 bases, with 16 bases lying between them. This CDR3 region has 16 residues. CDR1 is SEHNR and CDR2 is FQNEAQ in the germline V gene (reference sequence). The variable domain in full, with the rest retrieved from reference TRBV7-9 and TRBJ2-3, is DTGVSQNPRHKITKRGQNVTFRCDPISEHNRLYWYRQTLGQGPEFLTYFQNEAQLEKSRLLSDRFSAERPKGSFSTLEIQRTEQGDSAMYLCASSPGTFASTDTQYFGPGTRLTVL.